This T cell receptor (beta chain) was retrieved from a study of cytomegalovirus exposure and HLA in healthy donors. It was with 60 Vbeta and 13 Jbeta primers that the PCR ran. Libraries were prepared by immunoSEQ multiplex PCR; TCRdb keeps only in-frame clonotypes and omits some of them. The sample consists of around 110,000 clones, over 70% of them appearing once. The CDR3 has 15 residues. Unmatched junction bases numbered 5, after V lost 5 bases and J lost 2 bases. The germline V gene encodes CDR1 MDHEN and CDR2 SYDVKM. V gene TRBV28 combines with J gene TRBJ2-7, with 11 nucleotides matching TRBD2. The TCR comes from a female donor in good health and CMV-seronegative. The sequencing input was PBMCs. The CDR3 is CASSDVAGGTYEQYF. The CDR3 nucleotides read TGTGCCAGCAGTGACGTAGCGGGAGGGACCTACGAGCAGTACTTC.